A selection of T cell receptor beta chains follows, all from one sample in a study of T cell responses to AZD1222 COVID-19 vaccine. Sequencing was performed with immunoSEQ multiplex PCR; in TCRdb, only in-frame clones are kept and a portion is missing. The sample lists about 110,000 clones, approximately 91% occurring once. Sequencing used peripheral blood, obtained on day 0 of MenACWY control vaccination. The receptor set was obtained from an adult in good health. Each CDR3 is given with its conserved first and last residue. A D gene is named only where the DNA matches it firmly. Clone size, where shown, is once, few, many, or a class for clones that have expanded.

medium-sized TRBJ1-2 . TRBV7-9 CASSLGGDRRSYGYGYTF TGTGCCAGCAGCTTAGGGGGGGACCGCCGCAGCTATGGCTATGGCTACACCTTC
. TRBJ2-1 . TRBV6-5 CASSYSNQNEQFF TGTGCCAGCAGTTACTCGAATCAGAATGAGCAGTTCTTC
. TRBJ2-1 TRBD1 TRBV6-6 CASSGQGINEQFF TGTGCCAGCAGTGGACAGGGCATCAATGAGCAGTTCTTC
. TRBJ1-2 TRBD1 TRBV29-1 CSVLGQGTYGYTF TGCAGCGTTCTGGGACAGGGGACCTATGGCTACACCTTC
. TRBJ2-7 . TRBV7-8 CASSLAWDEQYF TGTGCCAGCAGCTTAGCCTGGGACGAGCAGTACTTC
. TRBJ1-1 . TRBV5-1 CASSLIGYTEAFF TGCGCCAGCAGCTTGATCGGGTATACTGAAGCTTTCTTT
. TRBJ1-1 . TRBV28 CASSSYPPHRPRTGYADTEAFF TGTGCCAGCAGTTCTTACCCCCCCCACCGACCAAGGACTGGGTACGCGGACACTGAAGCTTTCTTT
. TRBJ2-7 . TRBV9 CASSVGQGVYEQYF TGTGCCAGCAGCGTAGGGCAGGGCGTGTACGAGCAGTACTTC
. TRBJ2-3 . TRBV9 CASSPREDTQYF TGTGCCAGCAGCCCCCGGGAAGATACGCAGTATTTT
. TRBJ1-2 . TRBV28 CASSFALYGYTF TGTGCCAGCAGTTTCGCTCTCTATGGCTACACCTTC
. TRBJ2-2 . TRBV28 CASRINTGELFF TGTGCCAGCAGGATAAACACCGGGGAGCTGTTTTTT
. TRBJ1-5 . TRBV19 CASSIGVSGHQPQHF TGTGCCAGTAGTATAGGTGTCTCGGGCCATCAGCCCCAGCATTTT
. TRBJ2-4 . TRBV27 CASSLSAYQGPPKNIQYF TGTGCCAGCAGTTTATCGGCCTACCAAGGGCCCCCTAAAAACATTCAGTACTTC
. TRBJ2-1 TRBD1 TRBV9 CASSPKSGQGGHEQFF TGTGCCAGCAGCCCTAAATCGGGACAGGGCGGCCATGAGCAGTTCTTC
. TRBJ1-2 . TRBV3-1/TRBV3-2 CASSPDGTNYGYTF TGTGCCAGCAGTCCAGACGGAACTAACTATGGCTACACCTTC
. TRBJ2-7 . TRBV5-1 CASSLFLSYEQYF TGCGCCAGCAGCTTGTTTCTTTCCTACGAGCAGTACTTC
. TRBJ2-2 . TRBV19 CASSPINGELFF TGTGCCAGTAGTCCTATTAACGGGGAGCTGTTTTTT
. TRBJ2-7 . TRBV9 CASSVADPGRGFYEQYF TGTGCCAGCAGCGTAGCGGATCCGGGCCGGGGTTTCTACGAGCAGTACTTC
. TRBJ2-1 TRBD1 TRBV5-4 CASSLQGAWEQFF TGTGCCAGCAGCTTGCAGGGGGCATGGGAGCAGTTCTTC
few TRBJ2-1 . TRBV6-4 CASSDSTGGDYNEQFF TGTGCCAGCAGTGACTCGACCGGGGGCGACTACAATGAGCAGTTCTTC
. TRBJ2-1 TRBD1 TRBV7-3 CASSPRQGVRNEQFF TGTGCCAGCAGCCCGAGACAGGGGGTCAGGAATGAGCAGTTCTTC
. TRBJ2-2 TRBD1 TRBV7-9 CASLDRASNTGELFF TGTGCCAGCCTGGACAGGGCCTCGAACACCGGGGAGCTGTTTTTT
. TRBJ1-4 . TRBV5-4 CASSLAGTKEKLFF TGTGCCAGCAGCTTGGCCGGGACAAAAGAAAAACTGTTTTTT
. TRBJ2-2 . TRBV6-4 CASSEGGKNTGELFF TGTGCCAGCAGTGAGGGTGGAAAGAACACCGGGGAGCTGTTTTTT
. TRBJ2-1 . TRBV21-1 CASNQTGTSGDNEQFF TGTGCCAGCAACCAAACCGGGACTAGCGGGGACAATGAGCAGTTCTTC
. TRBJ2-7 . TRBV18 CASSPEGAYEQYF TGTGCCAGCTCACCGGAGGGTGCCTACGAGCAGTACTTC
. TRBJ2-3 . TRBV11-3 CASSLRRGTDTQYF TGTGCCAGCAGCTTAAGGAGGGGGACAGATACGCAGTATTTT
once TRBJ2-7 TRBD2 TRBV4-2 CASSQDNPRVGVSGAPYEQYF TGTGCCAGCAGCCAAGATAACCCCCGGGTAGGGGTTAGCGGGGCCCCCTACGAGCAGTACTTC
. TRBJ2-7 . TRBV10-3 CAISESLAFEQYF TGTGCCATCAGCGAATCTCTGGCTTTCGAGCAGTACTTC
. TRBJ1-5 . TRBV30 CACQVAGNQPQHF TGTGCCTGCCAAGTGGCGGGGAATCAGCCCCAGCATTTT
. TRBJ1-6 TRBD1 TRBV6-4 CASSEGRGNSPLHF TGTGCCAGCAGTGAAGGCAGGGGGAATTCACCCCTCCACTTT
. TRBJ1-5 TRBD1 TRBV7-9 CASSKGQGLNQPQHF TGTGCCAGCAGCAAGGGACAGGGGCTAAATCAGCCCCAGCATTTT
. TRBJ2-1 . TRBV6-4 CASSEELASSYNEQFF TGTGCCAGCAGTGAGGAGCTAGCGAGTTCCTACAATGAGCAGTTCTTC
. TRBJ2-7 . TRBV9 CASSVGRGEQYF TGTGCCAGCAGCGTAGGCAGGGGCGAGCAGTACTTC
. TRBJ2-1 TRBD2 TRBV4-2 CASSQDPSGGALGNEQFF TGTGCCAGCAGCCAAGATCCCAGCGGGGGGGCCCTCGGCAATGAGCAGTTCTTC
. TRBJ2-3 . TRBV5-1 CASSFRQTPSSTDTQYF TGCGCCAGCAGCTTTCGACAGACCCCCTCCAGCACAGATACGCAGTATTTT
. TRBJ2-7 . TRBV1 CTSSQGRGRPYEQYF TGCACCAGCAGCCAAGGGCGCGGGAGACCCTACGAGCAGTACTTC
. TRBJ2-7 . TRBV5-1 CASSLEGAGSSYEQYF TGCGCCAGCAGCTTGGAGGGGGCCGGGAGCTCCTACGAGCAGTACTTC
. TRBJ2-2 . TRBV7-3 CASSNSGTRTGELFF TGTGCCAGCAGCAACTCCGGGACACGAACCGGGGAGCTGTTTTTT
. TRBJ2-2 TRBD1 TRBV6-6 CASSPRTGQGWTGELFF TGTGCCAGCAGTCCCCGGACCGGACAGGGTTGGACCGGGGAGCTGTTTTTT
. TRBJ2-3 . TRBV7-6 CASSSSRGSTDTQYF TGTGCCAGCAGCTCGTCCCGGGGGAGCACAGATACGCAGTATTTT
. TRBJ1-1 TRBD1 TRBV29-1 CSVGEPGGYTEAFF TGCAGCGTGGGGGAGCCAGGGGGCTACACTGAAGCTTTCTTT
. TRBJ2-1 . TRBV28 CASSLEYNEQFF TGTGCCAGCAGTTTGGAATACAATGAGCAGTTCTTC
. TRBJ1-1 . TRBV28 CASSLFRGLQNTEAFF TGTGCCAGCAGTTTATTTCGGGGACTCCAGAACACTGAAGCTTTCTTT
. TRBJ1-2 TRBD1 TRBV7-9 CASSLGGQGTYYGYTF TGTGCCAGCAGCTTAGGGGGACAGGGGACTTACTATGGCTACACCTTC
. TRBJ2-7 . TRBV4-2 CASSQDFGADEQYF TGTGCCAGCAGCCAAGATTTTGGGGCGGACGAGCAGTACTTC
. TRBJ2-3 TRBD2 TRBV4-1 CASSQGGLALSTDTQYF TGCGCCAGCAGCCAAGGGGGACTAGCGCTGAGCACAGATACGCAGTATTTT
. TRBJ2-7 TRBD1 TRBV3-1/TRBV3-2 CASSRRQGAYEQYF TGTGCCAGCAGCCGGAGGCAGGGGGCCTACGAGCAGTACTTC
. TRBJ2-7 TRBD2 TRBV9 CASSVGGSGRLEQYF TGTGCCAGCAGCGTAGGGGGTAGCGGGAGACTCGAGCAGTACTTC
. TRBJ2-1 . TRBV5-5 CASSLWRVHYNEQFF TGTGCCAGCAGCTTGTGGCGGGTTCACTACAATGAGCAGTTCTTC
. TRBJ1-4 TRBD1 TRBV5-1 CASSSTGGVATNEKLFF TGCGCCAGCAGCTCGACAGGGGGAGTTGCAACTAATGAAAAACTGTTTTTT
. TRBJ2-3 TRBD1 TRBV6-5 CASSRWTGSDTQYF TGTGCCAGCAGCCGATGGACAGGGTCTGATACGCAGTATTTT
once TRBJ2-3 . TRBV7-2 CASSLGRRGMDTQYF TGTGCCAGCAGCTTAGGCCGGAGGGGAATGGATACGCAGTATTTT
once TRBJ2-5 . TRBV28 CASGDDRGLETQYF TGTGCCAGCGGGGACGACCGGGGGTTAGAGACCCAGTACTTC
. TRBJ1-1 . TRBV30 CAWSVQEAFF TGTGCCTGGAGTGTACAGGAAGCTTTCTTT